This T cell receptor (beta chain) was obtained from a study of blood T cells in healthy people across ages (dated by TCRdb to about 2015). Describing the broader study: Template switching captured roughly one uniquely barcoded TCR beta cDNA molecule per two T cells in model experiments. Using deep sequencing normalized with unique cDNA molecular identifiers, the study measured how TCR beta repertoire diversity changes with age. Donors were grouped into four age groups: young (average 16 years), middle-aged (roughly 40), aged (approximately 58) and long-lived (about 82). To avoid experimental bias, donors of different ages were randomly spread across the sequencing lanes. For two donors (one aged 18 to 30 and one aged 80 or older), the study analyzed two additional independent replicas of 1 million unique cDNA reads from the same blood draw.

Library method: 5' RACE. Sequencer: Illumina HiSeq 2500. A second PCR of about 6 to 11 cycles was run with a J-beta primer mix and a sample-barcoded 5' primer. A template-switch 5' adaptor carrying 12 random nucleotides introduced a unique molecular identifier onto each TCR beta cDNA molecule. Each sample yielded at least 3 million CDR3-containing paired-end reads. All of the RNA was converted into first-strand cDNA using the Mint cDNA synthesis kit, with a TRBC-specific oligonucleotide serving as the primer. Following uracil-DNA glycosylase treatment, all cDNA underwent a first 18-cycle PCR with the universal primers M1SS and BC2_uni_R. Per the source publication's procedure: For normalization, 1 million high-quality reads, each with a distinct molecular identifier, were randomly selected from each sample. Reads with shared molecular identifiers were discarded instead of being binned into consensus sequences. CDR3 identification, clonotype clustering and error correction used MiTCR with a Q25 quality threshold and the strictest error-elimination algorithm. A nonparametric unseen species model with Euler transformation was used to estimate lower-bound total TCR beta diversity. TCRdb trimmed public reads at Q25 via fastp, called clones via MiXCR and kept in-frame beta chains. Rows with one shared CDR3 protein collapse into an entry with the most common genes and DNA. The V and J calls and clone size are TCRdb's, not the authors'. Here the sample has around 400,000 distinct CDR3 sequences; more than 45% occur a single time. The ten largest clonotypes hold 51% of the sample.

The investigation overall reported the following: The long-lived group showed more naive CD4+ T cells, fewer expanded clones and increased TCR diversity than the aged group, suggesting age selection. Since profiling was done on bulk unsorted PBMCs, naive and antigen-experienced compartments could not be conclusively compared. Observed TCR beta diversity correlated strongly with the percentage of naive T cells measured by flow cytometry. As age increased, observed TCR beta diversity per million T cells dropped in a roughly linear way, and a significant reduction was already evident by age 40. Total diversity estimates from one million sequenced T cells were considered lower bounds and underestimates. Because the CMV infection status of the donors was unknown, age-related changes in expanded clonotypes may potentially have been confounded.

The CDR3, from cysteine to phenylalanine, totals 12 residues. Only CDR3 DNA remains: 36 bases, in frame from the first base. V loses 5 bases, J loses 5 bases, and the germline ends lie 9 bases apart. CDR1 and CDR2, per the germline V gene (reference sequence), are SEHNR and FQNEAQ. This clonotype has just a few counts. Its antigen remains undetermined. Base qualities are missing; no much larger clone stands one base away. Donors were a few dozen systemically healthy Caucasian individuals from Russia aged roughly 6 to 90 years. Roughly 9 milliliters of peripheral blood were drawn from each donor into EDTA-treated Vacutainer tubes. PBMCs were isolated by Ficoll-Paque density-gradient centrifugation, with at least 7 million obtained per sample. Trizol reagent was used to extract total RNA from the PBMCs, yielding at least 6 micrograms per sample. For every donor, an aliquot of PBMCs went through flow cytometry to measure the percentages of naive CD45RAhigh/CD27high T cells.

The receptor was derived from a man aged 55-75 years in good health. The chain links TRBV7-9 with TRBJ2-5; a confident D gene designation cannot be given. Specimen: blood. CDR3 reads: CASSQIPETQYF. The base sequence is TGTGCCAGCAGCCAAATACCCGAGACCCAGTACTTC.